This T cell receptor (beta chain) emerged from a study of Graves' ophthalmopathy and Graves' hyperthyroidism. This clonotype was seen at least ten times. What it binds is unknown. Transcripts of RNA were the source for amplifying TCR beta CDR3 regions. Following a first-round RT-PCR that used HTBI primers, a second-round multiplex PCR was carried out. TCRdb recomputed calls from the multiplex PCR reads with MiXCR, one row per CDR3 protein. This sample has some 400,000 distinct CDR3 sequences, with about 16% found just once. V was clipped by 4 bases and J by 1 base, with 7 bases between them. The CDR3 extends over 13 amino acids. CDR1 and CDR2 (germline): SGHAT, FQNNGV. General observations from the study: Blood samples also showed most expanded thyroid clonotypes exceeding 0.001 frequency.

Ophthalmopathy cases showed moderate-to-severe activity, scoring CAS ≥3 and NOSPECS ≥4, with duration under 3 months. The sequencing sample was made of peripheral blood. The gene calls are TRBV11-2 and TRBJ2-5; the D is unclear. The source of this sequence is a woman between 18 and 30 years old with Graves' ophthalmopathy. The CDR3 here is CASSSNTQETQYF. In DNA form, the CDR3 reads TGTGCCAGCAGCTCTAACACCCAAGAGACCCAGTACTTC. Looking up the rest from reference TRBV11-2 and TRBJ2-5 gives the full variable domain: EAGVAQSPRYKIIEKRQSVAFWCNPISGHATLYWYQQILGQGPKLLIQFQNNGVVDDSQLPKDRFSAERLKGVDSTLKIQPAKLEDSAVYLCASSSNTQETQYFGPGTRLLVL.